The clone carrying this T cell receptor (beta chain) appeared a few times. The sample originates from a study of early T cells in non-severe SARS-CoV-2 infection. Study-wide background: Sequencing input comprised bulk RNA from unsorted whole blood; chain pairing was not available.

The germline V gene has CDR1 SGHTS and CDR2 YDEGEE. The CDR3 is made up of 16 amino acids. Germline trimming cut 1 base from V and 1 base from J; bases unmatched to any gene: 6. In the library, individual cDNA molecules carried attached unique molecular identifiers. In TCRdb, the 5' RACE reads were re-called with MiXCR into one record per CDR3 protein. The sample has around 45,000 distinct CDR3 sequences; roughly 7% are singletons. This chain joins TRBV5-8 and TRBJ2-5, with TRBD2 matching over 8 bases. The material sequenced was whole blood. This clonotype originated in an adult who was a healthcare worker with PCR-confirmed SARS-CoV-2 infection or an uninfected control (not recorded which). CDR3 amino acids: CASSLLAGGLQETQYF. DNA for the CDR3: TGTGCCAGCAGCTTGCTCGCGGGGGGTCTCCAAGAGACCCAGTACTTC.